These T cell receptor beta chains were read from a single sample in a study of early T cells in non-severe SARS-CoV-2 infection. From the 5' RACE reads, TCRdb called clonotypes with MiXCR, one entry per CDR3 protein. The sample contains about 77,000 distinct CDR3 sequences, more than 7.5% of which appear only once. The sample was whole blood. The receptors derive from an adult who was a healthcare worker with PCR-confirmed SARS-CoV-2 infection or an uninfected control (not recorded which). CDR3s include the opening cysteine and the closing phenylalanine or tryptophan. The order of the fields is J gene, clone size, V gene, D gene, CDR3 protein, CDR3 DNA. The D gene is left open where the match is weak. Rows may omit the clone size; those that give it use once, few, many or a size class.

j_call: TRBJ2-3
clone_size: many
v_call: TRBV24-1
d_call: TRBD1
cdr3_aa: CATSDSPGQGAKYF
cdr3_nt: TGTGCCACCAGTGATTCCCCAGGACAGGGGGCCAAGTATTTT

j_call: TRBJ2-5
clone_size: -
v_call: TRBV7-2
d_call: TRBD2
cdr3_aa: CASSTRLAGIQETQYF
cdr3_nt: TGTGCCAGCAGCACCCGACTAGCGGGGATCCAAGAGACCCAGTACTTC

j_call: TRBJ2-3
clone_size: -
v_call: TRBV20-1
d_call: TRBD1
cdr3_aa: CSAAPGQGPTDTQYF
cdr3_nt: TGCAGTGCTGCCCCGGGACAGGGCCCCACAGATACGCAGTATTTT

j_call: TRBJ2-2
clone_size: few
v_call: TRBV4-2
d_call: TRBD2
cdr3_aa: CASRTTSGVDTGELFF
cdr3_nt: TGTGCCAGCAGGACTACTAGCGGGGTAGACACCGGGGAGCTGTTTTTT

j_call: TRBJ1-6
clone_size: -
v_call: TRBV9
d_call: -
cdr3_aa: CASSARSSYNSPLHF
cdr3_nt: TGTGCCAGCAGTGCCCGTTCCTCCTATAATTCACCCCTCCACTTT

j_call: TRBJ2-7
clone_size: few
v_call: TRBV29-1
d_call: -
cdr3_aa: CSVEEKTGHLYEQYF
cdr3_nt: TGCAGCGTTGAGGAAAAGACGGGACACCTATACGAGCAGTACTTC

j_call: TRBJ2-1
clone_size: few
v_call: TRBV7-9
d_call: -
cdr3_aa: CASSLARNTYNEQFF
cdr3_nt: TGTGCCAGCAGCTTAGCGCGGAACACCTACAATGAGCAGTTCTTC

j_call: TRBJ2-7
clone_size: many
v_call: TRBV7-9
d_call: TRBD1
cdr3_aa: CASSLGTGRLLPYEQYF
cdr3_nt: TGTGCCAGCAGCCTGGGGACAGGGCGGCTACTCCCGTACGAGCAGTACTTC

j_call: TRBJ2-3
clone_size: -
v_call: TRBV6-1
d_call: TRBD2
cdr3_aa: CASSPLAEASTDTQYF
cdr3_nt: TGTGCCAGCAGCCCACTAGCGGAAGCTAGCACAGATACGCAGTATTTT

j_call: TRBJ2-7
clone_size: many
v_call: TRBV7-3
d_call: TRBD2
cdr3_aa: CASSPGLGTYEQYF
cdr3_nt: TGTGCCAGCAGCCCGGGACTAGGGACCTACGAGCAGTACTTC

j_call: TRBJ2-7
clone_size: many
v_call: TRBV18
d_call: TRBD2
cdr3_aa: CASSPGTITTSEQYF
cdr3_nt: TGTGCCAGCTCACCCGGGACTATAACAACCTCGGAGCAGTACTTC

j_call: TRBJ2-2
clone_size: few
v_call: TRBV7-9
d_call: -
cdr3_aa: CASSLPLTPRSGELFF
cdr3_nt: TGTGCCAGCAGCTTACCACTTACCCCTAGGTCCGGGGAGCTGTTTTTT

j_call: TRBJ1-5
clone_size: -
v_call: TRBV3-1
d_call: -
cdr3_aa: CASSQDSTSNQPQHF
cdr3_nt: TGTGCCAGCAGCCAAGACAGCACCTCAAATCAGCCCCAGCATTTT

j_call: TRBJ2-7
clone_size: many
v_call: TRBV12-3/TRBV12-4
d_call: -
cdr3_aa: CASSQTGTSYEQYF
cdr3_nt: TGTGCCAGCAGTCAAACAGGGACGAGCTACGAGCAGTACTTC

j_call: TRBJ2-2
clone_size: -
v_call: TRBV28
d_call: -
cdr3_aa: CASSPFTGELFF
cdr3_nt: TGTGCCAGCAGTCCCTTTACCGGGGAGCTGTTTTTT

j_call: TRBJ2-1
clone_size: many
v_call: TRBV7-2
d_call: TRBD2
cdr3_aa: CASSLVAGGYNEQFF
cdr3_nt: TGTGCCAGCAGCTTAGTAGCGGGAGGTTACAATGAGCAGTTCTTC

j_call: TRBJ2-3
clone_size: -
v_call: TRBV18
d_call: -
cdr3_aa: CASSPEGSGLGDTQYF
cdr3_nt: TGTGCCAGCTCACCCGAGGGGAGCGGGCTAGGAGATACGCAGTATTTT

j_call: TRBJ2-3
clone_size: few
v_call: TRBV12-3/TRBV12-4
d_call: -
cdr3_aa: CASSRDLRDTQYF
cdr3_nt: TGTGCCAGCAGTCGGGACTTAAGAGATACGCAGTATTTT

j_call: TRBJ1-5
clone_size: many
v_call: TRBV6-6
d_call: -
cdr3_aa: CASGRDNQPQHF
cdr3_nt: TGTGCCAGCGGGAGGGACAATCAGCCCCAGCATTTT

j_call: TRBJ2-2
clone_size: few
v_call: TRBV12-3/TRBV12-4
d_call: -
cdr3_aa: CASSPGTDTGELFF
cdr3_nt: TGTGCCAGCAGCCCCGGTACCGACACCGGGGAGCTGTTTTTT

j_call: TRBJ2-7
clone_size: -
v_call: TRBV5-1
d_call: -
cdr3_aa: CASSLARDPSYEQYF
cdr3_nt: TGCGCCAGCAGCTTGGCCCGGGACCCCTCCTACGAGCAGTACTTC

j_call: TRBJ2-7
clone_size: -
v_call: TRBV5-1
d_call: TRBD2
cdr3_aa: CASSFLGLAGGHHVYEQYF
cdr3_nt: TGCGCCAGCAGCTTCCTGGGACTAGCGGGAGGCCATCACGTCTACGAGCAGTACTTC

j_call: TRBJ1-1
clone_size: many
v_call: TRBV20-1
d_call: -
cdr3_aa: CSVKAGLNTEAFF
cdr3_nt: TGCAGTGTTAAGGCCGGGTTGAACACTGAAGCTTTCTTT

j_call: TRBJ2-3
clone_size: -
v_call: TRBV5-1
d_call: TRBD2
cdr3_aa: CASRPLGTSGSTDTQYF
cdr3_nt: TGCGCCAGCAGGCCTCTCGGGACTAGCGGGAGCACAGATACGCAGTATTTT

j_call: TRBJ2-4
clone_size: once
v_call: TRBV28
d_call: TRBD1
cdr3_aa: CASSSGQGGNRDF
cdr3_nt: TGTGCCAGCAGTTCGGGACAGGGAGGTAATCGGGACTTC

j_call: TRBJ1-3
clone_size: -
v_call: TRBV12-3/TRBV12-4
d_call: TRBD1
cdr3_aa: CASSGQVGDTIYF
cdr3_nt: TGTGCCAGCAGCGGACAGGTGGGGGACACCATATATTTT

j_call: TRBJ2-1
clone_size: many
v_call: TRBV5-1
d_call: -
cdr3_aa: CASSLEWAAASYNEQFF
cdr3_nt: TGCGCCAGCAGCTTGGAATGGGCGGCAGCTTCCTACAATGAGCAGTTCTTC

j_call: TRBJ2-1
clone_size: -
v_call: TRBV6-4
d_call: TRBD2
cdr3_aa: CASSDSMSSGRTEQFF
cdr3_nt: TGTGCCAGCAGTGACTCGATGTCTAGCGGGAGGACTGAGCAGTTCTTC

j_call: TRBJ1-3
clone_size: many
v_call: TRBV5-6
d_call: -
cdr3_aa: CASSLAGSGNTIYF
cdr3_nt: TGTGCCAGCAGCTTGGCCGGGTCTGGAAACACCATATATTTT

j_call: TRBJ2-5
clone_size: -
v_call: TRBV6-2/TRBV6-3
d_call: TRBD2
cdr3_aa: CASTRNRASGRVKTQYF
cdr3_nt: TGTGCCAGCACCCGAAATCGGGCTAGCGGGAGGGTGAAGACCCAGTACTTC

j_call: TRBJ2-4
clone_size: few
v_call: TRBV7-2
d_call: -
cdr3_aa: CASSLPPNQNIQYF
cdr3_nt: TGTGCCAGCAGCTTACCTCCAAATCAAAACATTCAGTACTTC

j_call: TRBJ2-1
clone_size: -
v_call: TRBV7-6
d_call: -
cdr3_aa: CASSLDAYNEQFF
cdr3_nt: TGTGCCAGCAGCTTAGACGCCTACAATGAGCAGTTCTTC

j_call: TRBJ2-1
clone_size: few
v_call: TRBV15
d_call: TRBD2
cdr3_aa: CATSRRSGSSYNEQFF
cdr3_nt: TGTGCCACCAGCAGACGTAGCGGGAGCTCCTACAATGAGCAGTTCTTC